This T cell receptor beta chain appears in the sequencing data of a study of blood T cell repertoires in COVID-19. This clone occurred once. Trimming took off 0 bases at V and 8 bases at J, with 8 bases between the two ends. Germline-derived CDR1 and CDR2 are GTSNPN and SVGIG (reference sequence). This CDR3 has 13 amino acids. Clones were read by immunoSEQ multiplex PCR, and TCRdb kept only the in-frame ones, dropping some. The data hold roughly 380,000 clones, with roughly four fifths observed a single time. The chain recombines TRBV30 with TRBJ1-6; tentative D call: TRBD1 (5 bases). The clonotype originates from a human donor with acute or convalescent COVID-19. The donor label of this sample is uncertain. Material for sequencing was peripheral blood. The CDR3 reads CAWSVQGDSPLHF. CDR3 nucleotide sequence: TGTGCCTGGAGTGTCCAAGGGGATTCACCCCTCCACTTT. The full variable domain, rest sourced from reference TRBV30 and TRBJ1-6, is SQTIHQWPATLVQPVGSPLSLECTVEGTSNPNLYWYRQAAGRGLQLLFYSVGIGQISSEVPQNLSASRPQDRQFILSSKKLLLSDSGFYLCAWSVQGDSPLHFGNGTRLTVT.